What follows are 27 T cell receptor beta chains derived from one specimen sequenced in a study of T-cell reconstitution after alpha-beta-depleted transplantation in children. The TCRbeta library was prepared with unique molecular identifiers. MiXCR, applied by TCRdb to the PCR reads, yields one record per CDR3 protein. The data contain about 170,000 distinct CDR3 sequences, more than 9.5% of them singletons. The sequenced sample was PBMCs, obtained before TCRalphabeta/CD19-depleted stem cell transplant. These receptors were collected from a boy younger than 10 with acute myeloid leukemia, due to receive a stem cell transplant.

This clonotype was seen ten or more times. The J gene is TRBJ2-1, the V gene TRBV5-1, with D maybe TRBD1 (6 bases). The CDR3 is made up of 14 amino acids. The germline gives CDR1 SGHRS, CDR2 YFSETQ. V shed 0 bases and J shed 7 bases, with 11 bases lying between them. The CDR3 coding sequence is TGCGCCAGCAGCTTGGACAGGGCGGTTAATGAGCAGTTCTTC. Its translation is CASSLDRAVNEQFF.

In its sample, this clonotype was seen a few times. This sequence joins TRBV20-1 and TRBJ2-1; D gene uncertain. CDR1 and CDR2 from the germline V gene are DFQATT and SNEGSKA (reference sequence). The CDR3 has 14 residues. V dropped 6 bases and J dropped 0 bases, with 12 bases sitting between them. CDR3 sequence reads: CSAKRPASYNEQFF. The DNA of the CDR3 is TGCAGTGCCAAAAGACCAGCCTCCTACAATGAGCAGTTCTTC.

This clonotype was found many times. The chain couples TRBV12-3 or TRBV12-4 to TRBJ2-2; 8 nucleotides align to TRBD2. The CDR3 totals 15 residues. The V segment lost 3 bases and the J segment 5 bases; nucleotides outside the gene matches: 5. The CDR3 sequence is CASSFLGGGTGELFF. The DNA of the CDR3 is TGTGCCAGCAGTTTCCTGGGCGGGGGGACCGGGGAGCTGTTTTTT.

This clonotype was detected many times. V is TRBV7-9 and J is TRBJ2-7, with 7 positions matching TRBD2. The trim removed 3 bases at V and 3 bases at J, leaving 2 bases unmatched. This CDR3 comprises 13 residues. Germline assignment: CDR1 SEHNR and CDR2 FQNEAQ (reference sequence). CDR3 DNA sequence: TGTGCCAGCAGCTTTACTAGCGTCTACGAGCAGTACTTC. As protein: CASSFTSVYEQYF.

This clonotype came up many times. This chain connects TRBV30 to TRBJ1-2; D is ambiguous. This CDR3 is 12 amino acids long. The germline gives CDR1 GTSNPN, CDR2 SVGIG (reference sequence). Trimming stripped 2 bases from V and 5 bases from J, with 9 bases between. CDR3 coding DNA: TGTGCCTGGAGTCGGGCCGGGTATGGCTACACCTTC. Its translation is CAWSRAGYGYTF. Full variable domain (remainder filled in from reference TRBV30 and TRBJ1-2): SQTIHQWPATLVQPVGSPLSLECTVEGTSNPNLYWYRQAAGRGLQLLFYSVGIGQISSEVPQNLSASRPQDRQFILSSKKLLLSDSGFYLCAWSRAGYGYTFGSGTRLTVV.

This clonotype was counted at least ten times. J is TRBJ1-5 and V is TRBV2, with unresolved D. Germline CDR1 reads SNHLY; CDR2 reads FYNNEI. The length of the CDR3 is 19 residues. Trimming stripped 0 bases from V and 4 bases from J, with 22 bases between. The CDR3 coding sequence is TGTGCCAGCAGTGAAGCTTGGGCGGGAGGGCCCCCCGAGAATCAGCCCCAGCATTTT. This encodes CASSEAWAGGPPENQPQHF.

Within the sample, this clonotype is medium-sized. This sequence joins TRBV12-3 or TRBV12-4 and TRBJ2-2; D ambiguous. Trimming removed 1 base from V and 7 bases from J, with 4 bases in between. CDR3 length: 12 amino acids. CDR3 sequence: CASSLGVGELFF. Written as DNA, the CDR3 is TGTGCCAGCAGTTTAGGGGTCGGGGAGCTGTTTTTT.

The sample holds many counts of this clonotype. The chain carries TRBV20-1 and TRBJ1-2, with D uncertain. V was pared by 2 bases and J by 2 bases, with 12 bases between. The CDR3 covers 14 residues. Germline values: CDR1 DFQATT, CDR2 SNEGSKA (reference sequence). This CDR3 reads CSARYSGANYGYTF. Written as DNA, the CDR3 is TGCAGTGCTAGATACAGCGGAGCCAACTATGGCTACACCTTC.

About this clonotype: This sequence may be a read error, since a much larger clone differs from it by one base. V is TRBV25-1 and J is TRBJ1-4; D is perhaps TRBD1 (6 bases). V lost 5 bases to trimming and J lost 8 bases, with 12 bases between them. The CDR3 is 13 amino acids. Germline lookup yields CDR1 MGHDK and CDR2 SYGVNS. DNA of the CDR3: TGTGCCAGCAGTCGGGGGCGGAAGGAAAAACTGTTTTTT. Residues: CASSRGRKEKLFF.

This clonotype was observed at least ten times. The V and J genes are TRBV6-5 and TRBJ2-6, with no clear D. The V gene lost 1 base and the J gene lost 0 bases, with 4 bases spanning the gap. This CDR3 has 15 residues. Germline lookup yields CDR1 MNHEY and CDR2 SVGAGI. The CDR3, as DNA: TGTGCCAGCAGTTACTTCGGCTCTGGGGCCAACGTCCTGACTTTC. It yields the protein CASSYFGSGANVLTF.

This clonotype has a count of ten or more. This rearrangement joins TRBV28 to TRBJ2-4, with D maybe TRBD2 (5 bases). Germline V gene sequence: CDR1 MDHEN, CDR2 SYDVKM. There are 14 residues in the CDR3. V was trimmed by 8 bases and J by 4 bases, leaving 15 bases between them. The CDR3 nucleotides are TGTGCCAGCCGGGCTGGCGGGCCGAAAAACATTCAGTACTTC. Encoded protein: CASRAGGPKNIQYF. Full variable domain (outside the CDR3, taken from reference TRBV28 and TRBJ2-4): DVKVTQSSRYLVKRTGEKVFLECVQDMDHENMFWYRQDPGLGLRLIYFSYDVKMKEKGDIPEGYSVSREKKERFSLILESASTNQTSMYLCASRAGGPKNIQYFGAGTRLSVL.

This clonotype was counted at least ten times. The chain carries TRBV19 and TRBJ2-1; 7 nucleotides match TRBD2. Germline V gene sequence: CDR1 LNHDA, CDR2 SQIVND (reference sequence). Losses at the gene ends were 3 bases for V and 11 bases for J; bases not matched to a gene: 4. The CDR3 totals 12 residues. CDR3 coding DNA: TGTGCCAGTAGTATCGGACTAGAACAGCAGTTCTTC. As protein: CASSIGLEQQFF.

As to this clonotype: The junction departs from the called germline gene at one end, perhaps through a read error. V and J are TRBV3-1 and TRBJ1-2; TRBD1 matches at 7 bases. The CDR3 has 15 residues. CDR1 LGHDT and CDR2 YNNKEL come from the germline V gene (reference sequence). The CDR3 nucleotides read TGTGCCGGCAGACCTAGGACAGGATCTAACTATGGCGACACCTTC. This encodes CAGRPRTGSNYGDTF.

In this sample, this clonotype turned up many times. CDR3 sequence reads: CASSQVWAIEPQHF. CDR3 sequence (DNA): TGCGCCAGCAGCCAAGTCTGGGCAATCGAGCCCCAGCATTTT. V is TRBV4-1 and J is TRBJ1-5; D remains ambiguous. Deletions cut 1 base from V and 8 bases from J, with 12 bases between. The CDR3 runs to 14 residues. Germline-derived CDR1 and CDR2 are MGHRA and YSYEKL.

Points on this clonotype: A much larger clone sits a single nucleotide away, making a read error possible. The chain uses TRBV2 and TRBJ1-6; 9 bases match TRBD1. Per germline, CDR1 SNHLY and CDR2 FYNNEI. The CDR3 sequence is 15 residues long. The CDR3 bases are TGTGGCAGCAGTGAACTTGGGACAGGGAATTCACCCCTCCACTTT. Amino acids: CGSSELGTGNSPLHF.

This clonotype occurred many times. The chain is built from TRBV12-3 or TRBV12-4 and TRBJ2-3; 7 bases map to TRBD2. This CDR3 spans 14 amino acids. V trimming: 7 bases; J trimming: 0 bases; junction bases outside the gene matches: 4. The DNA for the CDR3 is TGTGCCAGCACCTGGGGAGGGAGCACAGATACGCAGTATTTT. This translates into CASTWGGSTDTQYF.

This clonotype was observed at least ten times. The chain carries TRBV5-6 and TRBJ2-4; 7 positions agree with TRBD1. V lost 4 bases and J lost 6; bases outside the gene matches: 7. This CDR3 region has 14 residues. In germline, CDR1 is SGHDT, CDR2 YYEEEE. CDR3 DNA: TGTGCCAGCAGCAAACTGACAGGGAGAAACATTCAGTACTTC. Amino acids: CASSKLTGRNIQYF.

This clonotype was seen ten or more times. This chain connects TRBV20-1 to TRBJ2-5; no reliable D call. This CDR3 comprises 13 residues. V gave up 4 bases and J gave up 4 bases, with 13 bases separating them. Germline CDR1 and CDR2: DFQATT and SNEGSKA (reference sequence). The CDR3 region has the DNA TGCAGTGCTACAAGCAGGAAGGGAGAGACCCAGTACTTC. This encodes CSATSRKGETQYF.

This clonotype was observed many times. The chain has TRBV11-2 and TRBJ2-3; D gene unclear. CDR3 length: 15 residues. V was pared by 0 bases and J by 6 bases, with 13 bases between. Germline CDR1 is SGHAT and CDR2 is FQNNGV. CDR3 residues: CASSLEGGLRDTQYF. In nucleotides, the CDR3 is TGTGCCAGCAGCTTAGAAGGCGGCCTTAGGGATACGCAGTATTTT.

The V and J genes are TRBV29-1 and TRBJ2-1; maybe TRBD1 (5 bases). Per the germline V gene, CDR1 is SQVTM and CDR2 is ANQGSEA. The V and J ends lost 4 bases and 6 bases respectively, with 7 bases between them. The length of the CDR3 is 11 residues. CDR3 nucleotide sequence: TGCAGCGTTGGCAGGGTCAATGAGCAGTTCTTC. Encoded protein: CSVGRVNEQFF.

In its sample, this clonotype was seen many times. The chain recombines TRBV5-1 with TRBJ1-1; TRBD1 might be the D (5 bases). Germline V gene sequence: CDR1 SGHRS, CDR2 YFSETQ. The CDR3 extends over 14 amino acids. The V gene lost 3 bases and the J gene lost 4 bases, with 13 bases spanning the gap. The CDR3 spells CASSWGWWPTEAFF. CDR3 bases: TGCGCCAGCAGCTGGGGGTGGTGGCCCACTGAAGCTTTCTTT.

This clonotype was detected only a few times. This chain links TRBV3-1 with TRBJ1-2; D ambiguous. Per germline, CDR1 LGHDT and CDR2 YNNKEL (reference sequence). The V end was cut by 4 bases, the J end by 3 bases, with 12 bases between. The CDR3 sequence is 14 residues long. CDR3 nucleotides: TGTGCCAGCAGCCCAGGACGGATTTACTATGGCTACACCTTC. This translates into CASSPGRIYYGYTF.

The table lists this clonotype with many counts. The J gene is TRBJ1-6, the V gene TRBV2; D gene unclear. Germline V gives CDR1 SNHLY, CDR2 FYNNEI. Trimming stripped 2 bases from V and 11 bases from J, with 4 bases between. The CDR3 is 11 residues long. The CDR3 loop reads CASSEIAPLHF. The CDR3 nucleotides read TGTGCCAGCAGTGAAATAGCACCCCTCCACTTT.

The V and J genes are TRBV10-3 and TRBJ1-5; D unclear. The CDR3 is made up of 14 amino acids. Germline values: CDR1 ENHRY, CDR2 SYGVKD. CDR3: CVSSEGPHNQPQHF. The CDR3 nucleotides are TGTGTCTCCAGTGAGGGTCCTCACAATCAGCCCCAGCATTTT.

This clonotype occurred many times. V and J are TRBV9 and TRBJ1-6, with a possible D match to TRBD1 (5 bases). The V and J ends lost 2 bases and 8 bases respectively, with 11 bases between them. CDR3 length equals 14 residues. CDR1 SGDLS and CDR2 YYNGEE come from the germline V gene. In nucleotides, the CDR3 is TGTGCCAGCAGCGTGGGAGGGGAGGATTCACCCCTCCACTTT. It yields the protein CASSVGGEDSPLHF.

This clonotype was seen ten or more times. The chain joins TRBV24-1 to TRBJ2-6; the match to TRBD1 covers 9 bases. Per the germline V gene, CDR1 is KGHDR and CDR2 is SFDVKD. The CDR3 is 18 residues long. The V segment lost 3 bases and the J segment 0 bases; nucleotides outside the gene matches: 5. Written as DNA, the CDR3 is TGTGCCACCAGTGATCCCGGGACAGGGAACTCTGGGGCCAACGTCCTGACTTTC. Residues: CATSDPGTGNSGANVLTF.

The sample holds many counts of this clonotype. The chain has TRBV20-1 and TRBJ2-2, with 7 bases aligning to TRBD2. Germline trimming cut 6 bases from V and 0 bases from J; bases unmatched to any gene: 10. The germline CDR1 and CDR2 sequences are DFQATT and SNEGSKA (reference sequence). The CDR3 loop spans 16 amino acids. CDR3 sequence: CSAPGGTTPNTGELFF. The CDR3 bases are TGCAGTGCCCCGGGGGGAACAACACCGAACACCGGGGAGCTGTTTTTT.